This T cell receptor beta chain originates from a study of shared clonotypes between healthy human individuals. This table comes from immunoSEQ multiplex PCR, and its TCRdb copy is limited to in-frame clones, with some not included. Among over a million clones listed, around 97% were seen once. The CDR3 loop spans 16 amino acids. Trimming took 1 base from V and 1 from J; bases not matched to a gene: 4. Per the germline V gene, CDR1 is LNHDA and CDR2 is SQIVND (reference sequence). The rearrangement links TRBV19 to TRBJ2-3; TRBD2 matches 8 bases. The TCR sequence derives from a man aged 25 to 40 in good health. Sequencing used naive CD4+ T cells sorted from blood. Regarding subset: CD45RA+ positively selected. Written as DNA, the CDR3 is TGTGCCAGTAGTATAGCTCCGGGAGGGGGCACAGATACGCAGTATTTT. Its protein is CASSIAPGGGTDTQYF.